This T cell receptor (beta chain) was recorded in a study of shared clonotypes between healthy human individuals. In the case of this clone: Its antigen is not identified.

Study-wide results and limits: Against clonotypes common to all four donors, non-shared ones had lower generation probabilities. Clonotype sharing across donors was expected to vary with sequencing depth.

Clones were read by immunoSEQ multiplex PCR, and TCRdb kept only the in-frame ones, dropping some. Of 600,000 to 750,000 clones in the sample, 55% to 75% are singletons; the top ten hold 1.8%. The CDR3 has 18 residues. The V gene end was trimmed by 0 bases and the J gene end by 8 bases; junction bases not matched to a gene: 14. Germline loops: CDR1 KGHSH, CDR2 LQKENI. The J gene is TRBJ1-4, the V gene TRBV18, with TRBD1 matching 8 bases. The receptor comes from a woman aged 30 to 39 in good health. The sample taken for sequencing was memory CD4+ T cells sorted from blood. Subset denoted: CD45RA-negative fraction. CDR3 in amino acids: CASSPPNSGGGDGEKLFF. The CDR3 nucleotides read TGTGCCAGCTCACCACCGAATTCAGGGGGCGGGGACGGCGAAAAACTGTTTTTT.